The next 28 T cell receptor beta chains were all read from a single sample in a study of tissue T cells after allogeneic stem cell transplantation. TCRdb's copy holds only in-frame clones and misses some; the assay was immunoSEQ multiplex PCR. This table holds 8,000 to 10,000 clones, approximately 57% found once. This specimen was tissue from the jejunum, taken at autopsy. The origin of the receptors is a woman between 18 and 55 years old with breast cancer.

This chain uses TRBV25-1 with TRBJ2-5; TRBD1 is a possible D gene (5 bases). Germline CDR1 and CDR2: MGHDK and SYGVNS. The CDR3 spans 14 residues. Trimming stripped 2 bases from V and 3 bases from J, with 10 bases between. Here the CDR3 reads CASSEPGREETQYF. In DNA form, the CDR3 reads TGTGCCAGCAGTGAACCCGGCAGGGAAGAGACCCAGTACTTC. The full variable domain, completed using reference TRBV25-1 and TRBJ2-5, is EADIYQTPRYLVIGTGKKITLECSQTMGHDKMYWYQQDPGMELHLIHYSYGVNSTEKGDLSSESTVSRIRTEHFPLTLESARPSHTSQYLCASSEPGREETQYFGPGTRLLVL.

This chain connects TRBV3-1 (or the pseudogene TRBV3-2) to TRBJ2-2; D not resolved. Germline lookup yields CDR1 LGHDT and CDR2 YNNKEL (reference sequence). The CDR3 covers 14 residues. V was pared by 3 bases and J by 0 bases, with 5 bases between. The CDR3 spells CASSQRTNTGELFF. As DNA, the CDR3 is TGTGCCAGCAGCCAGAGGACGAACACCGGGGAGCTGTTTTTT.

This chain links TRBV6-2 or TRBV6-3 with TRBJ2-1; maybe TRBD1 (6 bases). Trimming took off 3 bases at V and 8 bases at J, with 26 bases between the two ends. This CDR3 is 18 amino acids long. Germline values: CDR1 MNHEY, CDR2 SVGEGT. CDR3 residues: CASSYRFVGTPTWDEQFF. The CDR3 DNA sequence: TGTGCCAGCAGTTATAGGTTTGTGGGGACACCGACATGGGATGAGCAGTTCTTC.

About this clone: One junction end does not reproduce the germline sequence, and a read error may be involved. This specimen includes other DNA sequences encoding the same CDR3. J is TRBJ1-1 and V is TRBV27; D possibly corresponds to TRBD1 (5 bases). CDR1 is MNHEY, CDR2 SMNVEV, per germline (reference sequence). The CDR3 consists of 14 residues. CDR3: CASSLSQGRTEAFF. In nucleotides, the CDR3 is TGTGCCAGCAGTTTATCTCAGGGAAGGACTGAAGCCTTCTTT.

V is TRBV7-8 and J is TRBJ1-6; no clear D. Germline-derived CDR1 and CDR2 are SGHVS and FQNEAQ. The CDR3 extends over 16 amino acids. V was pared by 6 bases and J by 0 bases, with 12 bases between. This CDR3 is CASRGRTSSYNSPLHF. CDR3 nucleotide sequence: TGTGCCAGCAGGGGAAGGACGAGCTCCTATAATTCACCCCTCCACTTT.

A few counts support this clone. This may be a read error, as it is one base from a much larger clone. At the DNA level, this CDR3 is encoded by other sequences in the same sample as well. V is TRBV6-2 or TRBV6-3 and J is TRBJ2-7; D could derive from TRBD1 or TRBD2 (5 bases each). The CDR3 is made up of 14 amino acids. Trimming pared 2 bases from V and 0 bases from J, leaving 8 bases between. Germline V gives CDR1 MNHEY, CDR2 SVGEGT. CDR3 residues: CASSYVGGSYEQYF. The CDR3, as DNA: TGTGCCAGCAGTTACGTTGGGGGCTCCTACGAGCAGTACTTC.

The CDR3 spells CASSLGTGVTDTQYF. Here the CDR3 DNA reads TGTGCCAGCAGCCTAGGGACAGGAGTCACAGATACGCAGTATTTT. The chain couples TRBV7-9 to TRBJ2-3; 8 nucleotides line up with TRBD1. The CDR3 is 15 residues long. In germline, CDR1 is SEHNR, CDR2 FQNEAQ (reference sequence). After removal of 5 bases from V and 2 bases from J, the junction contained 6 bases not matched to a gene.

The chain links TRBV5-5 to TRBJ1-2, with 7 bases fitting TRBD1. Germline CDR1 and CDR2: SGHKS and YYEKEE (reference sequence). V lost 5 bases, J lost 5 bases, and 12 bases stayed unmatched. CDR3 length: 15 residues. The CDR3 bases are TGTGCCAGCAGTTATAGACAGGGCCCGTTATATGGCTACACCTTC. Amino acids: CASSYRQGPLYGYTF. The complete variable domain, with remaining parts taken from reference TRBV5-5 and TRBJ1-2, reads DAGVTQSPTHLIKTRGQQVTLRCSPISGHKSVSWYQQVLGQGPQFIFQYYEKEERGRGNFPDRFSARQFPNYSSELNVNALLLGDSALYLCASSYRQGPLYGYTFGSGTRLTVV.

The CDR3 is CASSQNRGSYGYTF. CDR3 nucleotide sequence: TGCGCCAGCAGCCAAAACAGGGGTTCGTATGGCTACACCTTC. The chain has TRBV4-1 and TRBJ1-2, with 7 bases fitting TRBD1. The CDR3 is 14 residues long. Germline V gene sequence: CDR1 MGHRA, CDR2 YSYEKL. V shed 2 bases and J 5 bases; nucleotides not matched to a gene: 5.

This clone has only a few counts. V usage is TRBV7-9 and J usage is TRBJ1-1; D is ambiguous. The V end was cut by 7 bases, the J end by 3 bases, with 18 bases between. CDR3 length: 15 residues. Germline CDR1 is SEHNR and CDR2 is FQNEAQ (reference sequence). Here the CDR3 DNA reads TGTGCCAGCATCCCACAAGGAGGGAAGGACACTGAAGCTTTCTTT. This gives the protein CASIPQGGKDTEAFF.

The rearrangement uses TRBV4-2 and TRBJ2-3, with TRBD2 matching 7 bases. The CDR3 is 14 residues long. J lost 9 bases, V lost 1 base, and 7 bases had no gene match. Germline V gene sequence: CDR1 LGHNA, CDR2 YNFKEQ. The CDR3 spells CASSQGRGGDTQYF. The CDR3 DNA reads as TGTGCCAGCAGCCAAGGTCGTGGGGGGGACACGCAGTATTTT.

This clone came up a few times. The rearrangement joins TRBV5-1 to TRBJ2-1; TRBD2 matches at 9 bases. This CDR3 has 15 amino acids. The junction had 2 bases not matched to a gene; V was cut back by 0 bases and J by 4 bases. In germline, CDR1 is SGHRS, CDR2 YFSETQ. CDR3 region: CASSLEAGGYNEQFF. The CDR3 nucleotides are TGCGCCAGCAGCTTGGAAGCGGGAGGTTACAATGAGCAGTTCTTC.

The V and J genes are TRBV27 and TRBJ1-1; 8 positions agree with TRBD1. The CDR3 loop spans 15 amino acids. Germline V lookup: CDR1 MNHEY, CDR2 SMNVEV (reference sequence). With V trimmed by 0 bases and J by 3 bases, 3 bases remained unmatched. The CDR3, as DNA: TGTGCCAGCAGTTTATCACCGGGACAGGACACTGAAGCTTTCTTT. Translated: CASSLSPGQDTEAFF.

V gene TRBV19 combines with J gene TRBJ1-2, with D possibly matching TRBD1 (6 bases). The CDR3 extends over 13 amino acids. Between the trimmed V and J ends, which lost 5 bases and 4 bases, there was a span of 11 bases. The germline gives CDR1 LNHDA, CDR2 SQIVND (reference sequence). CDR3 residues: CASSEQGAYGYTF. CDR3 in DNA: TGTGCCAGTAGTGAACAGGGTGCCTATGGCTACACCTTC.

The chain has TRBV28 and TRBJ2-7; 8 bases line up with TRBD2. CDR1 MDHEN and CDR2 SYDVKM come from the germline V gene. The CDR3 has 16 amino acids. V lost 3 bases and J lost 3; bases outside the gene matches: 10. This CDR3 is CASSFGGSGRYYEQYF. The CDR3, as DNA: TGTGCCAGCAGTTTCGGCGGAAGCGGGAGATACTACGAGCAGTACTTC. The entire variable domain, with the rest obtained from reference TRBV28 and TRBJ2-7, is as follows: DVKVTQSSRYLVKRTGEKVFLECVQDMDHENMFWYRQDPGLGLRLIYFSYDVKMKEKGDIPEGYSVSREKKERFSLILESASTNQTSMYLCASSFGGSGRYYEQYFGPGTRLTVT.

The rearrangement uses TRBV29-1 and TRBJ1-5; D is undetermined. V was shortened by 7 bases and J by 6 bases, with 16 bases between the two germline ends. The CDR3 consists of 13 residues. CDR1 SQVTM and CDR2 ANQGSEA come from the germline V gene. CDR3 region: CSAKFGSFQPQHF. CDR3 nucleotide sequence: TGCAGCGCTAAGTTTGGGAGTTTTCAGCCCCAGCATTTT.

The rearrangement links TRBV4-3 to TRBJ1-4, with D possibly TRBD1 on 6 matching bases. The V gene lost 6 bases and the J gene lost 11 bases, with 19 bases spanning the gap. Germline values: CDR1 LGHNA, CDR2 YSLEER. There are 14 residues in the CDR3. Here the CDR3 reads CASRRGGPQVKLFF. The DNA of the CDR3 is TGCGCCAGCAGGAGGGGGGGCCCTCAAGTCAAACTGTTTTTT.

The rearrangement joins TRBV24-1 to TRBJ2-5; D is unclear. The CDR3 sequence is 16 residues long. The V end lost 4 bases, the J end lost 0 bases, and 14 bases lay between the germline ends. Germline V CDR1 and CDR2: KGHDR, SFDVKD. The CDR3 DNA follows: TGTGCCACCAGTGACTCCTCCCTTAGCTACCAAGAGACCCAGTACTTC. Its protein product is CATSDSSLSYQETQYF.

The chain is built from TRBV18 and TRBJ1-1; D not resolved. Germline loops: CDR1 KGHSH, CDR2 LQKENI. Deletions cut 2 bases from V and 0 bases from J, with 4 bases between. The CDR3 length is 13 residues. The CDR3 region has the DNA TGTGCCAGCTCACCAGCCCTGAACACTGAAGCTTTCTTT. Translating gives CASSPALNTEAFF.

The V and J genes are TRBV6-5 and TRBJ2-7, with TRBD2 matching 11 bases. Per germline, CDR1 MNHEY and CDR2 SVGAGI. J lost 4 bases, V lost 6 bases, and 5 bases had no gene match. CDR3 length: 14 residues. CDR3 coding DNA: TGTGCCAGCAGCCTCTGGACTAGCGGGTACGAGCAGTACTTC. Protein sequence: CASSLWTSGYEQYF.

The gene calls are TRBV3-1 (or the pseudogene TRBV3-2) and TRBJ2-1; 9 bases line up with TRBD2. This CDR3 spans 16 amino acids. Losses at the gene ends were 2 bases for V and 10 bases for J; bases not matched to a gene: 12. Per germline, CDR1 LGHDT and CDR2 YNNKEL (reference sequence). The CDR3 DNA reads TGTGCCAGCAGCCAATCCTGGGCGGGGGGGGCGTTCGAGCAGTTCTTC. It translates to CASSQSWAGGAFEQFF.

As to this clone: Additional DNA sequences in this sample encode the identical CDR3. The chain carries TRBV6-2 or TRBV6-3 and TRBJ2-7, with D perhaps being TRBD1 or TRBD2 (5 bases each). The germline V gene encodes CDR1 MNHEY and CDR2 SVGEGT. The CDR3 is made up of 14 amino acids. The V end lost 2 bases, the J end lost 2 bases, and 10 bases lay between the germline ends. The CDR3 region has the DNA TGTGCCAGCAGTTACGTTGGGGGTGCCTACGAGCAGTACTTC. Its protein is CASSYVGGAYEQYF.

The chain joins TRBV4-3 to TRBJ2-3, with a possible D match to TRBD2 (5 bases). The CDR3 spans 15 residues. Germline V CDR1 and CDR2: LGHNA, YSLEER. V was trimmed by 1 base and J by 4 bases, leaving 12 bases between them. CDR3 protein: CASSQGGVGADTQYF. The CDR3, as DNA: TGCGCCAGCAGCCAAGGAGGAGTCGGGGCAGATACGCAGTATTTT.

The CDR3 sequence: CSAERPSNYGYTF. The CDR3 DNA sequence: TGCAGCGCCGAACGTCCGTCTAACTATGGCTACACCTTC. The chain couples TRBV29-1 to TRBJ1-2; D not resolved. CDR1 is SQVTM, CDR2 ANQGSEA, per germline. This CDR3 comprises 13 residues. Trimming pared 7 bases from V and 0 bases from J, leaving 12 bases between.

This clone has more than one count but fewer than ten. CDR3: CASGLGGSAIYF. CDR3 DNA: TGTGCTAGTGGTTTGGGAGGGAGTGCCATATATTTT. V and J are TRBV12-5 and TRBJ1-3, with D hard to call. V was trimmed by 1 base and J by 11 bases, leaving 9 bases between them. The CDR3 is made up of 12 amino acids. The germline gives CDR1 LGHNT, CDR2 FRNRAP.

The V gene is TRBV27, the J gene TRBJ1-2; D remains unclear. The V gene's germline CDR1 is MNHEY and CDR2 SMNVEV (reference sequence). Trimming took 3 bases from V and 7 from J, leaving 21 bases between them. This CDR3 spans 16 amino acids. Written as DNA, the CDR3 is TGTGCCAGCAGTTTTCGCTCGGGTTTAACTAATGGTGGCTACACCTTC. Translated, it gives CASSFRSGLTNGGYTF.

The chain links TRBV19 to TRBJ2-5, with D unclear. The germline gives CDR1 LNHDA, CDR2 SQIVND (reference sequence). V was shortened by 10 bases and J by 4 bases, with 16 bases between the two germline ends. The CDR3 contains 13 residues. CDR3 in amino acids: CATRDISLETQYF. CDR3 nucleotides: TGTGCCACCCGAGATATTTCCTTAGAGACCCAGTACTTC.

The chain combines TRBV6-5 with TRBJ1-1; no clear D gene. Germline values: CDR1 MNHEY, CDR2 SVGAGI. The CDR3 runs 13 residues. Between the trimmed V and J ends, which lost 5 bases and 5 bases, there was a span of 12 bases. DNA of the CDR3: TGTGCCAGCAGTCAGACATTCGAGACTGAAGCTTTCTTT. This sequence encodes CASSQTFETEAFF.